What follows are 3 T cell receptor beta chains derived from one specimen sequenced in a study of blood T cell repertoires in COVID-19 (dated by TCRdb to 2020 to 2021). To prepare the library, the immunoSEQ multiplex PCR assay was applied. Sourced from immuneACCESS, this table was stored by TCRdb with only in-frame sequences that have V and J called. A share of the clones is absent; for the studies checked, an unresolved V gene accounts for under half, and the remainder has no known explanation. This sample is represented by over 150,000 clones; around 84% of them were singletons. The ten most abundant clones make up about 7.3% of the sample. Input material: peripheral blood. Receptors originate from a man between 45 and 60 years old with active or convalescent COVID-19.

The rearrangement links TRBV19 to TRBJ2-4; 8 nucleotides match TRBD1. Germline values: CDR1 LNHDA, CDR2 SQIVND (reference sequence). This CDR3 region has 15 residues. J gave up 3 bases and V 5 bases, and 6 bases lay outside the gene matches. CDR3 sequence: CASSPSTGVKNIQYF. CDR3 in DNA: TGTGCCAGTAGTCCTTCGACAGGGGTCAAAAACATTCAGTACTTC.

This chain uses TRBV7-8 with TRBJ1-4; the match to TRBD1 covers 7 bases. The germline gives CDR1 SGHVS, CDR2 FQNEAQ. The CDR3 has 16 residues. J gave up 2 bases and V 5 bases, and 8 bases lay outside the gene matches. The CDR3 protein is CASSPDRFLTNEKLFF. The CDR3 coding sequence is TGTGCCAGCAGCCCGGACAGGTTTCTGACTAATGAAAAACTGTTTTTT.

The CDR3 region is CASSSQPRGAGSNQPQHF. For the CDR3, the DNA is TGTGCCAGCAGCTCCCAGCCAAGGGGCGCGGGGAGCAATCAGCCCCAGCATTTT. This chain joins TRBV5-5 and TRBJ1-5; TRBD1 is a possible D gene (5 bases). Germline assignment: CDR1 SGHKS and CDR2 YYEKEE (reference sequence). The CDR3 totals 18 residues. With 3 bases removed from V and 1 base from J, the gap between germline ends came to 20 bases.